This T cell receptor beta chain was profiled in a study of vaccination effects on CD4 cells after COVID-19 (dated by TCRdb to the early 2020s). Notes on the research overall: Each participant got two doses of an mRNA SARS-CoV-2 vaccine, either BNT162b2 or mRNA-1273. The study compared SARS-CoV-2 spike-specific CD4+ TCR repertoires before and after mRNA vaccination in COVID-19 convalescent patients and infection-naive vaccine recipients. The Oncomine TCR Beta short-read assay on an Illumina iSeq 100 was used to sequence cultures from other donors in the study. A total of 10 COVID-19 convalescent patients and a handful of SARS-CoV-2-naive healthy vaccine recipients were included in the full study.

The ViraFEST assay stimulated PBMC with viral peptide pools and then used TCR sequencing to identify antigen-specific CD4+ T cell clonotypes by expansion. After 10 to 11 days of culture, CD4+ T cells were isolated with the EasySep CD4+ T cell isolation kit. The absence of prior SARS-CoV-2 infection in healthy vaccine recipients was confirmed by negative nucleocapsid antibodies before and after vaccination. A few million PBMC per well were cultured with 9 to 10 ug/ml peptides in IMDM containing approximately 4.6% human AB serum, about 9.6 IU/ml IL-2 and gentamicin. Half of the culture medium was replaced with fresh IL-2-containing medium on days 3 and 7. Unless otherwise noted, each peptide stimulation condition was cultured in triplicate wells. PBMC were separated from whole blood using Ficoll-Paque Plus gradient centrifugation and were then either cryopreserved at -140C or used fresh. The overlapping peptide pools covered the spike proteins of SARS-CoV-2 and of the common cold coronaviruses HCoV-NL63, HCoV-OC43 and HCoV-229E. Genomic DNA was extracted from cultured CD4+ T cells with the QIAamp micro DNA kit.

Study-level results and caveats: The study was limited by a small number of convalescent patients, and early post-infection timepoints were lacking. Among healthy vaccine recipients, nearly all vaccine-induced clones were SARS-CoV-2 mono-reactive, and only 1 of 255 was cross-reactive with common cold coronaviruses. Both infection-induced and vaccine-induced clones contracted markedly at late post-vaccination timepoints, which is consistent with waning T cell responses.

Points on this clone: Its antigen has not been determined. One base away there is no much larger clone; base qualities are not given.

Libraries were constructed by the immunoSEQ multiplex PCR assay. DNA from the cultured and isolated CD4+ T cells underwent TCR beta CDR3 sequencing. The authors' pipeline ran thus. Non-productive TCR sequences were discarded, and reads were trimmed to the CDR3 region, with only CDR3s of 7 or more amino acids retained. Antigen-specific clonotypes were identified with the MANAFEST web app by comparing expansion in peptide wells against reference cultures. To be called positive, a clone needed expansion at FDR<0.05 compared with the reference and with all other wells, an odds ratio greater than 5, and a frequency greater than 0.1% in two replicate wells. A clonotype was defined as cross-reactive if the clonotype was significantly expanded both in SARS-CoV-2 spike wells and in at least one common cold coronavirus spike condition. CDR3 similarity was assessed by Levenshtein distance with the stringdist R package, and unrooted trees were built with ape in R 3.6.1. The table comes from immuneACCESS by way of TCRdb, which keeps in-frame sequences with V and J called. Part of the clones is missing from these tables; in studies checked, under half for an unresolved V gene and the rest for unknown reasons. That table supplies the V and J calls and clone size; D and trimming were determined from the DNA. The sample includes 30,000 to 45,000 clones, with about 69% observed a single time. The top ten hold about 15% of the sample.

Taken from cysteine to phenylalanine, the CDR3 has 15 residues. Left in the record is the CDR3 DNA by itself, 45 bases read in frame from the first base. Clipping removes 10 bases from V and 6 bases from J, with 12 as the unmatched junction base count. Reading the germline V gene gives CDR1 ENHRY and CDR2 SYGVKD. The clonotype originates from a human donor who received a COVID-19 vaccine. Here the chain combines TRBV10-3 and TRBJ2-1; TRBD2 matches 10 bases in the middle. The sample in question was CD4+ T cells from PBMCs cultured with HCoV-OC43 spike peptides, obtained before COVID-19 vaccination. The cell subset or site label here, explained by the study, means: HCoV-OC43 spike overlapping peptide pool stimulation. In nucleotides, the sequence is TGTGCCACCAACCCTAGCGGGAGTATCAGCAATGAGCAGTTCTTC. Translated, this gives CATNPSGSISNEQFF.